The rows below give T cell receptor beta chains drawn from one sample of a study of shared clonotypes between healthy human individuals. Sequencing used immunoSEQ multiplex PCR; TCRdb keeps in-frame clones, though not all of them. The sample holds about 2 million clones; 85% to 95% are singletons and the top ten take 1% to 1.5%. The sequencing input was naive CD8+ T cells sorted from blood. The receptors were sampled from a man between 18 and 35 years old in good health. CDR3s include the opening cysteine and the closing phenylalanine or tryptophan. A D gene is named only where the DNA matches it firmly. A clone size is listed for some rows: how often the clone was seen (once, few, many), or a class if it is expanded.

once | TRBD1 | TRBJ2-7 | TRBV7-6 | CASSLSQTGSYEQYF | TGTGCCAGCAGCCTCTCCCAGACAGGGTCCTACGAGCAGTACTTC
- | - | TRBJ1-2 | TRBV6-6 | CASSYNRANYGYTF | TGTGCCAGCAGTTACAACAGGGCTAACTATGGCTACACCTTC
- | - | TRBJ2-3 | TRBV27 | CASSPVGAADTQYF | TGTGCCAGCAGCCCGGTGGGGGCCGCAGATACGCAGTATTTT
- | TRBD2 | TRBJ2-1 | TRBV6-5 | CASSLSGSSNEQFF | TGTGCCAGCAGTCTCAGCGGGAGTAGTAATGAGCAGTTCTTC
- | - | TRBJ2-7 | TRBV30 | CAWSLGSGEQYF | TGTGCCTGGAGTCTCGGGTCGGGCGAGCAGTACTTC
- | - | TRBJ2-7 | TRBV21-1 | CASRGLGTSIFDRIRGKYEQYF | TGTGCCAGCAGGGGACTAGGGACTAGCATATTCGATCGGATTCGGGGTAAATACGAGCAGTACTTC
- | - | TRBJ2-7 | TRBV27 | CASSVGTPLLSYEQYF | TGTGCCAGCAGTGTGGGGACTCCGCTTTTATCCTACGAGCAGTACTTC
- | - | TRBJ2-1 | TRBV9 | CASSAGTGPEYNEQFF | TGTGCCAGCAGCGCCGGGACTGGGCCCGAGTACAATGAGCAGTTCTTC
- | - | TRBJ2-6 | TRBV7-8 | CASSLGSSGSGANVLTF | TGTGCCAGCAGCTTAGGCAGCTCCGGCTCTGGGGCCAACGTCCTGACTTTC
- | - | TRBJ2-1 | TRBV4-1 | CASSQAGDEQFF | TGCGCCAGCAGCCAAGCAGGGGATGAGCAGTTCTTC
- | TRBD2 | TRBJ2-3 | TRBV5-6 | CASSRLAGFTDTQYF | TGTGCCAGCAGCAGACTAGCGGGGTTCACAGATACGCAGTATTTT